This note documents a single T cell receptor beta chain sequence. The sample comes from a study of shared T cell receptors in the human thymus. Clones were sequenced by immunoSEQ multiplex PCR, and TCRdb holds only the in-frame ones, with some missing. Among 700,000 or so clones listed, 70% to 90% were seen once. The same sample was also studied in work on human thymus T cells. That paper states: Surgeons resected thymus tissue during corrective heart surgery.

The sample taken for sequencing was thymocytes. The TCR originated in a girl under two years old with a congenital heart defect.

The CDR3 DNA sequence: TGTGCCAGCAGAGGGGTTTGGGACAGCCGATACAATGAGCAGTTCTTC. Translation: CASRGVWDSRYNEQFF. This chain connects TRBV2 to TRBJ2-1; 7 positions match TRBD1. The V gene end was trimmed by 6 bases and the J gene end by 4 bases; junction bases not matched to a gene: 12. The CDR3 covers 16 residues. Germline V gene lookup returns CDR1 SNHLY and CDR2 FYNNEI.